The sequence of this T cell receptor beta chain was determined in a study of response to subunit inactivated influenza vaccine. Using its own MiXCR run on the RT-PCR reads, TCRdb lists one record per CDR3 protein. This table holds over 450,000 distinct CDR3 sequences, about an eighth found once. Germline V gene lookup returns CDR1 SGHTA and CDR2 FQGNSA. Germline trimming cut 5 bases from V and 5 bases from J; bases unmatched to any gene: 5. This CDR3 has 14 amino acids. There are a few counts of this clonotype. This chain uses TRBV7-2 with TRBJ2-1; 8 bases fit TRBD2. The source material was PBMCs from blood, sampled roughly 48 days after vaccination. The TCR comes from a man aged 50 to 59 who received an inactivated influenza vaccine. CDR3 amino acids: CASSPRGGNNEQFF. The CDR3 DNA reads as TGTGCCAGCAGCCCACGGGGGGGAAACAATGAGCAGTTCTTC.